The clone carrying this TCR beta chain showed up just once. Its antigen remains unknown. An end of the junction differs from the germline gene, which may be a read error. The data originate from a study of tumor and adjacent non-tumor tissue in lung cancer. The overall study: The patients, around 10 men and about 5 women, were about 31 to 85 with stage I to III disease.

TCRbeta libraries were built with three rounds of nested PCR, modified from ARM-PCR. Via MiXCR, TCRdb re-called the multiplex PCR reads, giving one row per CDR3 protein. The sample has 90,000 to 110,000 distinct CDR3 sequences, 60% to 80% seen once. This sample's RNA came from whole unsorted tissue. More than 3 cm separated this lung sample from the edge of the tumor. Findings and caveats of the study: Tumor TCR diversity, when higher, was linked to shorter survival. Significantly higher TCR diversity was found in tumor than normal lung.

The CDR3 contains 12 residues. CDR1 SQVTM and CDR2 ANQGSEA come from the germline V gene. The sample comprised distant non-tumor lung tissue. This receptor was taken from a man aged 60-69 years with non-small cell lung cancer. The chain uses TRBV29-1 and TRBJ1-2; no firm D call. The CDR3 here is CSVRSGFDGYTF. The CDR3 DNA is TGCAGCGTTAGATCGGGATTTGATGGATACACCTTC.